The T cell receptor beta chain described here comes from a study of early T cells in non-severe SARS-CoV-2 infection (dated by TCRdb to 2020 to 2022). As for the study more broadly: Because TCR sequencing relied on bulk RNA taken from unsorted whole blood, pairing of alpha and beta chains was not possible.

This clonotype has only a few counts. Its antigen is currently not known. Within one base of it there is no much larger clone, and no base qualities were kept. Library creation used 5' RACE. These reads were obtained on a NextSeq 500. The TCR library protocol attached unique molecular identifiers to individual cDNA molecules to correct for sequencing error and PCR bias. Both TCR alpha and beta chains were sequenced, and tight co-correlation was observed between alpha and beta sequence abundances in each sample. Per the original workflow: Decombinator V4 was used to annotate TCR sequences for V gene, J gene and CDR3. Expanded TCRs were defined as changing significantly between any two time points under a Poisson model with p below 0.0001. TCR abundances were normalised to the total number of TCRs sequenced in each sample and reported as counts per million. VDJdb, accessed 1 November 2021, was searched for CMV, EBV and SARS-CoV-2 annotated TCRs, excluding TCRs annotated for multiple antigens. TCRdb reprocessing: public reads trimmed at Q25 with fastp, clones called with MiXCR, in-frame beta chains kept. Every entry covers one CDR3 protein and lists the most common genes and DNA from its rows. These V and J calls derive from TCRdb rather than the authors' analysis. Here the sample has 90,000 to 120,000 distinct CDR3 sequences; roughly 10% occur a single time. The ten largest clones capture roughly 7.5% of the sample.

This was a case-control study nested in a cohort of healthcare workers in London, UK, who had nasopharyngeal swab PCR tests and blood samples taken every week. Between 23 and 31 March 2020, the week of the UK lockdown, healthcare workers were enrolled and then followed up weekly for as long as 16 weeks. Results and caveats for the whole study, not just this receptor: VDJdb matching was skewed toward anti-spike CD8 responses and likely underestimated virus-specific expansions, missing private and CD4 specificities.

Sequencing input: whole blood. This receptor was obtained from an adult who was a healthcare worker with PCR-confirmed SARS-CoV-2 infection or an uninfected control (not recorded which).

The CDR3: CASSISGPSGNTIYF. Read as DNA, the sequence is TGTGCCAGTAGTATTTCGGGCCCCTCTGGAAACACCATATATTTT. The rearranged chain carries TRBV19 and TRBJ1-3, with an unclear D gene assignment. For CDR1 and CDR2, the germline V gene (reference sequence) lists LNHDA and SQIVND. V is reduced by 3 bases and J by 0 bases, leaving a spacing of 9 bases between them. Taken from cysteine to phenylalanine, the CDR3 has 15 residues. This entry keeps only the CDR3 DNA: 45 bases, framed from base 1.